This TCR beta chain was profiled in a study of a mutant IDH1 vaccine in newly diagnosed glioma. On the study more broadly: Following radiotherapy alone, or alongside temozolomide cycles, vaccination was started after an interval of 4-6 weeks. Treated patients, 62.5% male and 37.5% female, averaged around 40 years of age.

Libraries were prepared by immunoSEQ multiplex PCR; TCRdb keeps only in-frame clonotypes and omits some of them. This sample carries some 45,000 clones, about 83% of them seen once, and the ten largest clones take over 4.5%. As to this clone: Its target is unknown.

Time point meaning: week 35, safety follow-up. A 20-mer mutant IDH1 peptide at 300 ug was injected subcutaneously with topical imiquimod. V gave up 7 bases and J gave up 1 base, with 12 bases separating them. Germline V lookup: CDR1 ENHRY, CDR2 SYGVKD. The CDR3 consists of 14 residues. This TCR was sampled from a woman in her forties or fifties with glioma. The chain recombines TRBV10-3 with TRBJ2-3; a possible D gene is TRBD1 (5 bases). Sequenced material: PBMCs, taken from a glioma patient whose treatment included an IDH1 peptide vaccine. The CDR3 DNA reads TGTGCCATCACCCCTCAAGGGGGCACAGATACGCAGTATTTT. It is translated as CAITPQGGTDTQYF.